The 22 T cell receptor beta chains reported below all come from one sample, sequenced in a study of T cell responses to AZD1222 COVID-19 vaccine. Libraries were prepared by immunoSEQ multiplex PCR; TCRdb keeps only in-frame clonotypes and omits some of them. This table holds approximately 110,000 clones, more than 75% found once. This specimen consisted of peripheral blood, obtained on day 0 of AZD1222 vaccination. These receptors were collected from an adult in good health.

The rearrangement uses TRBV7-9 and TRBJ2-3; 9 nucleotides line up with TRBD2. V trimming: 5 bases; J trimming: 6 bases; junction bases outside the gene matches: 12. The CDR3 is made up of 16 amino acids. Germline-derived CDR1 and CDR2 are SEHNR and FQNEAQ (reference sequence). CDR3 coding DNA: TGTGCCAGCAGCCTACGGAGGCGGGGGGGCATGGATACGCAGTATTTT. It translates to CASSLRRRGGMDTQYF.

This clone was counted a single time. The chain joins TRBV7-8 to TRBJ2-3; the D is unclear. The germline V and J ends were trimmed by 11 bases and 2 bases, with 17 bases remaining between them. The CDR3 is 14 amino acids. Germline V lookup: CDR1 SGHVS, CDR2 FQNEAQ. The CDR3 DNA sequence: TGTGCCTCCATGCCCCCACAACACACAGATACGCAGTATTTT. This encodes CASMPPQHTDTQYF.

The rearrangement links TRBV2 to TRBJ1-1, with D perhaps matching TRBD1 (6 bases). Germline V CDR1 and CDR2: SNHLY, FYNNEI. V dropped 1 base and J dropped 6 bases, with 12 bases sitting between them. The CDR3 length is 14 residues. The CDR3 protein is CASSEDRVVAEAFF. CDR3 DNA sequence: TGTGCCAGCAGTGAAGACAGGGTGGTCGCTGAAGCTTTCTTT.

The chain carries TRBV4-1 and TRBJ2-7; D could derive from TRBD1 or TRBD2 (5 bases each). Trimming pared 0 bases from V and 0 bases from J, leaving 12 bases between. Germline V gives CDR1 MGHRA, CDR2 YSYEKL. This CDR3 contains 16 residues. The CDR3 nucleotides read TGCGCCAGCAGCCAAGACGAGGGGAGAAGCTCCTACGAGCAGTACTTC. This codes for CASSQDEGRSSYEQYF.

The chain is built from TRBV6-2 or TRBV6-3 and TRBJ1-2; no definite D call. The CDR3 loop spans 13 amino acids. Germline loops: CDR1 MNHEY, CDR2 SVGEGT. Trimming stripped 3 bases from V and 5 bases from J, with 10 bases between. CDR3 loop: CASSYIGPYGYTF. The CDR3 nucleotides read TGTGCCAGCAGTTATATTGGTCCTTATGGCTACACCTTC.

This chain links TRBV19 with TRBJ1-1; 8 nucleotides align to TRBD1. CDR1 and CDR2 (germline): LNHDA, SQIVND (reference sequence). The V gene end was trimmed by 7 bases and the J gene end by 10 bases; junction bases not matched to a gene: 8. The CDR3 has 12 residues. The CDR3 reads CASTRTGLVAFF. CDR3 nucleotide sequence: TGTGCCAGTACCAGGACAGGGTTGGTAGCTTTCTTT.

This chain uses TRBV7-7 with TRBJ2-3; D perhaps matches TRBD2 (6 bases). The V and J ends lost 2 bases and 3 bases respectively, with 12 bases between them. This CDR3 comprises 15 residues. The germline V gene encodes CDR1 SSHAT and CDR2 FNYEAQ (reference sequence). As DNA, the CDR3 is TGTGCCAGCAGCTTAACCGGGACTGGAACAGATACGCAGTATTTT. This encodes CASSLTGTGTDTQYF.

V usage is TRBV2 and J usage is TRBJ1-4; TRBD1 matches 10 bases. The CDR3 has 16 residues. With 8 bases clipped from V and 0 bases from J, the junction kept 6 bases outside the gene matches. Germline lookup yields CDR1 SNHLY and CDR2 FYNNEI. Written as DNA, the CDR3 is TGTGCCAGCTCCCCCGGGACAGGGGCAACTAATGAAAAACTGTTTTTT. It specifies CASSPGTGATNEKLFF.

The V call is TRBV27, the J call TRBJ2-7, with D possibly called TRBD1 or TRBD2 (5 bases each). V lost 4 bases to trimming and J lost 6 bases, with 7 bases between them. Germline CDR1 MNHEY, CDR2 SMNVEV (reference sequence). The CDR3 contains 11 residues. The chain's CDR3 is CASSSGGEQYF. The CDR3 region has the DNA TGTGCCAGCAGTTCTGGGGGCGAGCAGTACTTC.

The CDR3 coding sequence is TGTGCCAGCAGCGGAGGGACGGCCTCCTACGAGCAGTACTTC. Translated: CASSGGTASYEQYF. This chain links TRBV5-6 with TRBJ2-7; a weak D match, TRBD2 (6 bases). This CDR3 is 14 amino acids long. Trimming pared 4 bases from V and 0 bases from J, leaving 11 bases between. Germline assignment: CDR1 SGHDT and CDR2 YYEEEE.

This clone was seen only once. The chain couples TRBV5-1 to TRBJ2-7; D call uncertain. The ends were cut back, 4 bases at V and 0 bases at J, with 11 bases in the middle. The CDR3 is made up of 14 amino acids. Germline loops: CDR1 SGHRS, CDR2 YFSETQ. The CDR3 is CASSLAVSSYEQYF. In DNA form, the CDR3 reads TGCGCCAGCAGCCTCGCCGTTAGCTCCTACGAGCAGTACTTC. Full variable domain (remainder filled in from reference TRBV5-1 and TRBJ2-7): KAGVTQTPRYLIKTRGQQVTLSCSPISGHRSVSWYQQTPGQGLQFLFEYFSETQRNKGNFPGRFSGRQFSNSRSEMNVSTLELGDSALYLCASSLAVSSYEQYFGPGTRLTVT.

This chain joins TRBV25-1 and TRBJ2-5, with 14 bases that match TRBD2. CDR1 and CDR2 from the germline V gene are MGHDK and SYGVNS. CDR3 length: 18 residues. V shed 9 bases and J 2 bases; nucleotides not matched to a gene: 14. CDR3 in DNA: TGTGCCAGTCGTACCCCGGGACTAGCGGGGGCCCAGCAAGAGACCCAGTACTTC. As protein: CASRTPGLAGAQQETQYF.

This chain joins TRBV6-5 and TRBJ1-2; maybe TRBD1 (5 bases). Germline assignment: CDR1 MNHEY and CDR2 SVGAGI. Trimming cost V 4 bases and J 4 bases, with 16 bases left between them. The CDR3 extends over 15 amino acids. CDR3 DNA: TGTGCCAGCAGTTCTGCTGGAGGGGTCGGCTATGGCTACACCTTC. It specifies CASSSAGGVGYGYTF.

The chain carries TRBV24-1 and TRBJ2-1; TRBD1 matches 8 bases. V trimming: 4 bases; J trimming: 6 bases; junction bases outside the gene matches: 7. This CDR3 contains 15 residues. CDR1 KGHDR and CDR2 SFDVKD come from the germline V gene. CDR3 amino acids: CATSDNRGAGNEQFF. The CDR3 DNA sequence: TGTGCCACCAGTGACAACAGGGGGGCTGGCAATGAGCAGTTCTTC.

This rearrangement joins TRBV11-2 to TRBJ2-7; 11 bases are a match to TRBD2. The germline V gene encodes CDR1 SGHAT and CDR2 FQNNGV. After removal of 4 bases from V and 7 bases from J, the junction contained 6 bases not matched to a gene. The CDR3 runs 14 residues. As DNA, the CDR3 is TGTGCCAGCAGCTCGACTAGCGGGGTAGGGGAGCAGTACTTC. Its protein is CASSSTSGVGEQYF.

J is TRBJ2-1 and V is TRBV7-9; 8 bases line up with TRBD1. The CDR3 consists of 15 residues. Germline V gives CDR1 SEHNR, CDR2 FQNEAQ (reference sequence). The V segment lost 5 bases and the J segment 9 bases; nucleotides outside the gene matches: 12. CDR3 in amino acids: CASSPGTGDSGEQFF. The DNA of the CDR3 is TGTGCCAGCAGCCCCGGGACAGGTGATTCGGGTGAGCAGTTCTTC.

The chain recombines TRBV18 with TRBJ2-1, with no clear D. Trimming removed 8 bases from V and 9 bases from J, with 14 bases in between. This CDR3 contains 12 residues. The germline CDR1 and CDR2 sequences are KGHSH and LQKENI. The CDR3 coding sequence is TGTGCCAGCGGCGCCCCTATCGGTGAGCAGTTCTTC. Amino acids: CASGAPIGEQFF.

The V gene is TRBV7-6, the J gene TRBJ2-1; 13 positions agree with TRBD2. The CDR3 runs to 15 residues. Germline lookup yields CDR1 SGHVS and CDR2 FNYEAQ. Trimming cost V 5 bases and J 6 bases; bases outside gene matches: 4. The CDR3: CASSPRLAGGNEQFF. In DNA form, the CDR3 reads TGTGCCAGCAGCCCTCGACTAGCGGGGGGCAATGAGCAGTTCTTC.

The chain uses TRBV4-3 and TRBJ1-1; no clear D. The germline CDR1 and CDR2 sequences are LGHNA and YSLEER. CDR3 length: 15 residues. V was pared by 2 bases and J by 1 base, with 11 bases between. DNA of the CDR3: TGCGCCAGCAGCCAACAGTTGGGTGAGAACACTGAAGCTTTCTTT. Its protein is CASSQQLGENTEAFF.

The chain uses TRBV28 and TRBJ1-5; no definite D call. Germline CDR1 reads MDHEN; CDR2 reads SYDVKM. Trimming took 2 bases from V and 1 from J, leaving 9 bases between them. CDR3 size: 15 residues. CDR3 nucleotide sequence: TGTGCCAGCAGTTTAGACTCCCTCAGCAATCAGCCCCAGCATTTT. Translation: CASSLDSLSNQPQHF.

CDR3 in amino acids: CASSPDVLTDTQYF. CDR3 DNA sequence: TGTGCCAGCAGCCCGGATGTCCTCACAGATACGCAGTATTTT. The genes are TRBV5-5 and TRBJ2-3; D unclear. The CDR3 has 14 amino acids. Trimming left V 4 bases short and J 2 bases short, with 11 bases between. The V gene's germline CDR1 is SGHKS and CDR2 YYEKEE (reference sequence).

J is TRBJ1-1 and V is TRBV15; no reliable D call. Per germline, CDR1 LNHNV and CDR2 YYDKDF (reference sequence). V was clipped by 3 bases and J by 1 base, with 12 bases between them. The CDR3 contains 15 residues. CDR3 region: CATSSPQPGNTEAFF. The DNA of the CDR3 is TGTGCCACCAGCAGCCCCCAGCCCGGGAACACTGAAGCTTTCTTT.